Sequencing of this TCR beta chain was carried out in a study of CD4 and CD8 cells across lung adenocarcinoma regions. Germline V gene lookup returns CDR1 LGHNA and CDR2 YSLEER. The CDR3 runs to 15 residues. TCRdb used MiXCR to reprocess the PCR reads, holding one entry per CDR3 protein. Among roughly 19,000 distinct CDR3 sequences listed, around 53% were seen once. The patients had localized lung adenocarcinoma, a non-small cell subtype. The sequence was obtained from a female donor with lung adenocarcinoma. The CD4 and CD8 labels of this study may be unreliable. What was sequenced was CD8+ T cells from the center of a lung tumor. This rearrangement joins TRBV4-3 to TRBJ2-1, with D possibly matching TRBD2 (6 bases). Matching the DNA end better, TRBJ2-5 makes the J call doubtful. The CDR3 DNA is TGCGCCAGCAGCCAAGATCTCAACAGGAGGGGGACCCAGTACTTC. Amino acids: CASSQDLNRRGTQYF.